This T cell receptor (beta chain) came from a study of PD-1 blockade in mismatch repair-deficient tumors. The wider study: Enrolled about 2013-2016, patients had progressing, pretreated mismatch repair-deficient cancers of approximately 13 types. Notes on the study in general: After pembrolizumab, tumor-resident clones rose rapidly, then generally contracted before radiologic responses.

The V gene's germline CDR1 is SGHTA and CDR2 FQGNSA. V lost 3 bases and J 2 bases, leaving 14 bases between the germline ends. The CDR3 is made up of 15 amino acids. Concerning this clone itself: Its antigen is not identified.

Repertoires were generated with immunoSEQ multiplex PCR, while TCRdb's copy carries only in-frame clones and drops some. The profile shows approximately 63,000 clones, around 89% of them singletons. A few pembrolizumab responders had their TCRs sequenced. The rearrangement links TRBV7-2 to TRBJ2-7; no clear D gene. This material consisted of peripheral blood, taken 52 weeks after starting pembrolizumab. The clonotype comes from an adult with mismatch repair-deficient cancer. The CDR3 nucleotides are TGTGCCAGCAGCTTGACTGTCCGCCTGGCCTACGAGCAGTACTTC. This gives the protein CASSLTVRLAYEQYF.